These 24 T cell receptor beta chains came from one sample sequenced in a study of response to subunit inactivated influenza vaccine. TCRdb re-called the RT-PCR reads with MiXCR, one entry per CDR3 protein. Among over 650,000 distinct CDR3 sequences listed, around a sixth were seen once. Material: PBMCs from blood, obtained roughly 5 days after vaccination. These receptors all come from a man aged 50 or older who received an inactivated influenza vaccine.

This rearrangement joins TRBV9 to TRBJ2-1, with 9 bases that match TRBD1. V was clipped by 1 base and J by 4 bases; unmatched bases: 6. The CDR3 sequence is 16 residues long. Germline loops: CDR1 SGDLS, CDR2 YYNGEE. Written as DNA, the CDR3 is TGTGCCAGCAGCGTATCTGGGACAGGGTCATACAATGAGCAGTTCTTC. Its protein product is CASSVSGTGSYNEQFF.

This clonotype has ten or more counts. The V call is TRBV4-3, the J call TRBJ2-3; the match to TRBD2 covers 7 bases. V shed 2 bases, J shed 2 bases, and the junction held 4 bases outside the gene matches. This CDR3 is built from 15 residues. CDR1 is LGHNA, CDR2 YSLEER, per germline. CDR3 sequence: CASSQSSGNTDTQYF. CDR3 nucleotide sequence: TGCGCCAGCAGCCAATCTAGCGGTAACACAGATACGCAGTATTTT.

The CDR3 region is CSVATGYRADTQYF. The CDR3 coding sequence is TGCAGCGTGGCTACAGGGTATAGGGCAGATACGCAGTATTTT. This chain connects TRBV29-1 to TRBJ2-3, with TRBD1 as a possible D gene (6 bases). The V gene lost 6 bases and the J gene lost 4 bases, with 17 bases spanning the gap. The germline CDR1 and CDR2 sequences are SQVTM and ANQGSEA. This CDR3 has 14 residues.

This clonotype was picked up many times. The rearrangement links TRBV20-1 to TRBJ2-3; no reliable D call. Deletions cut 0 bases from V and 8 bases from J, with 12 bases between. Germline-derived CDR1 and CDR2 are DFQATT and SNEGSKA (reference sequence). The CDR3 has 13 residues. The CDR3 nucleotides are TGCAGTGCTAGAGACTCCTTTGTCCTTACGCAGTATTTT. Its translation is CSARDSFVLTQYF.

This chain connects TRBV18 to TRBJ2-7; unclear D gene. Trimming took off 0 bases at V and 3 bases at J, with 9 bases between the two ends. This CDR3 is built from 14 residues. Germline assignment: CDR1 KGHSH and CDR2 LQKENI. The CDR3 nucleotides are TGTGCCAGCTCACCACCGAAACCGAACTACGAGCAGTACTTC. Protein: CASSPPKPNYEQYF.

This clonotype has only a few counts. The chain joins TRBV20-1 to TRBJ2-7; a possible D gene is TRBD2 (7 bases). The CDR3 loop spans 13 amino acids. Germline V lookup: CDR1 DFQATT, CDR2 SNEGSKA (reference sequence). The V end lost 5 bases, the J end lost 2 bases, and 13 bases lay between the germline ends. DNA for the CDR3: TGCAGTGCTCCGGGGAGGGGGGCCTACGAGCAGTACTTC. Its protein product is CSAPGRGAYEQYF.

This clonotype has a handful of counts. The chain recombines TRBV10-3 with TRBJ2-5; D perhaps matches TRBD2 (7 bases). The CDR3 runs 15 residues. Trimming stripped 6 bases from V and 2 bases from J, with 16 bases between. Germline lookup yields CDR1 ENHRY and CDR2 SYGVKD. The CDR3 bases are TGTGCCATCAGGCCTTCCGGGGGGCGACAAGAGACCCAGTACTTC. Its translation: CAIRPSGGRQETQYF.

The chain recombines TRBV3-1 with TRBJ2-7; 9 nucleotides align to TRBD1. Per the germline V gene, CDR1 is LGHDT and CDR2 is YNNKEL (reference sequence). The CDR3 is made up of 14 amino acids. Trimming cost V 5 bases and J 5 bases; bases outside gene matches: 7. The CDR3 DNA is TGTGCCAGCAGCACTCACAGGGGGCAGGACGAGCAGTACTTC. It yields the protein CASSTHRGQDEQYF.

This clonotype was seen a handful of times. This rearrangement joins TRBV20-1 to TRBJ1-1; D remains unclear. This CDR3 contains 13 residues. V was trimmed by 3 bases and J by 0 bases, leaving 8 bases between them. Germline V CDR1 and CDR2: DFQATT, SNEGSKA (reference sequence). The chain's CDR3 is CSASRLMNTEAFF. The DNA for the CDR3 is TGCAGTGCTAGCCGACTTATGAACACTGAAGCTTTCTTT.

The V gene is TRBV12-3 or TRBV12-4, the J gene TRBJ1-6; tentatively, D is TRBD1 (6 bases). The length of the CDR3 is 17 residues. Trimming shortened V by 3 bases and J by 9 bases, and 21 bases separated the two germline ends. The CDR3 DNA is TGTGCCAGCAGTTTGGGTTGGTCCGGGACATTCGGTTCACCCCTCCACTTT. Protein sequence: CASSLGWSGTFGSPLHF.

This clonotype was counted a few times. CDR3 sequence: CASSIQGVKAFF. As DNA, the CDR3 is TGTGCCAGCAGCATACAGGGAGTCAAAGCTTTCTTT. The chain couples TRBV6-2 or TRBV6-3 to TRBJ1-1; maybe TRBD1 (6 bases). The CDR3 has 12 amino acids. V was shortened by 6 bases and J by 9 bases, with 14 bases between the two germline ends. CDR1 is MNHEY, CDR2 SVGEGT, per germline.

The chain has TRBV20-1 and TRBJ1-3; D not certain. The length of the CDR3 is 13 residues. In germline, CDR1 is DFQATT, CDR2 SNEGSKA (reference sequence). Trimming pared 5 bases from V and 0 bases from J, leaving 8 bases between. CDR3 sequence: CSAYRSSGNTIYF. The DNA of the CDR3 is TGCAGTGCTTACAGAAGCTCTGGAAACACCATATATTTT.

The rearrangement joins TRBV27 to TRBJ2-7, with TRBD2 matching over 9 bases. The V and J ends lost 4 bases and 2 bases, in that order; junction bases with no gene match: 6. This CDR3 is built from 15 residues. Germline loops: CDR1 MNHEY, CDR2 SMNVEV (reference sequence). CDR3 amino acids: CASSYYSGGAYEQYF. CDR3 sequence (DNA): TGTGCCAGCAGTTACTATAGCGGGGGAGCCTACGAGCAGTACTTC.

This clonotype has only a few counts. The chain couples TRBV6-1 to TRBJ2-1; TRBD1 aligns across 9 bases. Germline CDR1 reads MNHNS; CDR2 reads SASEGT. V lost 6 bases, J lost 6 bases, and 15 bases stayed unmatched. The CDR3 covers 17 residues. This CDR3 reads CASSNRLGTGFFNEQFF. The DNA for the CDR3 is TGTGCCAGCAGCAATAGGTTAGGGACAGGGTTCTTCAATGAGCAGTTCTTC.

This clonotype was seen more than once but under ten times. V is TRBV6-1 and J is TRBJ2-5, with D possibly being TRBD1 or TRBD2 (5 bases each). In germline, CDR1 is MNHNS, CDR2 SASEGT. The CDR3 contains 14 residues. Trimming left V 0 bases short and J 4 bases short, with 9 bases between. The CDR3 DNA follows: TGTGCCAGCAGTGAAGCCAATGGGGGAGAGACCCAGTACTTC. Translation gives CASSEANGGETQYF.

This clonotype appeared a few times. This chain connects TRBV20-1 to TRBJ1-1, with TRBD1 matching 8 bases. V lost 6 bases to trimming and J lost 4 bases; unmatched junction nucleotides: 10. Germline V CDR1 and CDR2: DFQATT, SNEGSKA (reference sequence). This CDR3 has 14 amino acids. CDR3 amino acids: CSALRTGSITEAFF. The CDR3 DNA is TGCAGTGCCCTAAGGACAGGGTCGATCACTGAAGCTTTCTTT.

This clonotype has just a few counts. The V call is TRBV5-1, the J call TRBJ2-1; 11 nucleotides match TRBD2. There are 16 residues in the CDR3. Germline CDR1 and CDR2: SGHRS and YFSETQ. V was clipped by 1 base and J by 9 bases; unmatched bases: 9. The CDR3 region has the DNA TGCGCCAGCAGCTTGCTGGGTAGCGGGGGGGCCAGTGAGCAGTTCTTC. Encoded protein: CASSLLGSGGASEQFF.

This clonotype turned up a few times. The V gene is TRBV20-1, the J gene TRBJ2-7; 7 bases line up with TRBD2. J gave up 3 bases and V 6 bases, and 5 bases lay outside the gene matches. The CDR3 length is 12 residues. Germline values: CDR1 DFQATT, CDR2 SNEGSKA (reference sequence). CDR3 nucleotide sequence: TGCAGTGCCCCGGTAGCGGGCTACGAGCAGTACTTC. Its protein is CSAPVAGYEQYF.

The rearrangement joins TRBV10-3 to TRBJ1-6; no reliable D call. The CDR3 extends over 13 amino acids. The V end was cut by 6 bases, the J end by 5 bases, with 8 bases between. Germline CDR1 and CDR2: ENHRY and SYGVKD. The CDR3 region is CAIRADDNSPLHF. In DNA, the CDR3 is TGTGCCATCAGGGCAGATGATAATTCACCCCTCCACTTT.

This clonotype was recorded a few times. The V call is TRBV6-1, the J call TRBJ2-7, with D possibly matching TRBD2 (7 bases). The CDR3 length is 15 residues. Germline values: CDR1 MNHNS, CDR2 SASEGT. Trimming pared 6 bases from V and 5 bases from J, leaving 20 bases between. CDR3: CASRSRLAGANEQYF. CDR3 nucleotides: TGTGCCAGCAGATCACGACTAGCAGGGGCCAACGAGCAGTACTTC.

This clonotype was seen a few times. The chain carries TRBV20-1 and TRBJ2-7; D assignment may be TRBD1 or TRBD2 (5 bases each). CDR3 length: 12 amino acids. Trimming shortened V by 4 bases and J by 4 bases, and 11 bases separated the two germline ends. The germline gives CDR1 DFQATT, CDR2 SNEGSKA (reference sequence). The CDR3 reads CSAIRGGYEQYF. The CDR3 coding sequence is TGCAGTGCTATCCGGGGCGGGTACGAGCAGTACTTC.

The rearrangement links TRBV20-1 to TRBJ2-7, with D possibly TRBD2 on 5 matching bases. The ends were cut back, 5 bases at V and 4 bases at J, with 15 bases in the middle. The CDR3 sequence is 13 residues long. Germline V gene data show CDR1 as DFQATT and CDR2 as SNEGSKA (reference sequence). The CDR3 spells CSASDYEVYEQYF. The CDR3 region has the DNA TGCAGTGCTTCCGACTACGAGGTGTACGAGCAGTACTTC.

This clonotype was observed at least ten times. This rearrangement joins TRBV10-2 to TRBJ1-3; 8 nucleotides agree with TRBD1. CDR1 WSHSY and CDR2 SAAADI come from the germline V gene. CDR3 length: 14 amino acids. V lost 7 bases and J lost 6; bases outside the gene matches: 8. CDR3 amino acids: CASTSTGVANTIYF. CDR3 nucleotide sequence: TGCGCCAGCACCTCGACAGGGGTTGCAAACACCATATATTTT.

This CDR3 reads CASSQVGTMTNTEAFF. In nucleotides, the CDR3 is TGCGCCAGCAGCCAAGTCGGGACAATGACGAACACTGAAGCTTTCTTT. The chain carries TRBV4-1 and TRBJ1-1, with a tentative D call TRBD1 (6 bases). The CDR3 is 16 amino acids. Germline CDR1 MGHRA, CDR2 YSYEKL. Trimming pared 1 base from V and 1 base from J, leaving 13 bases between.